The clone carrying this T cell receptor (beta chain) was counted at least ten times. Its target is not known. Synthesis of TCR beta cDNA was carried out from about 500 ng total RNA with a constant-region primer. Employing slightly modified ARM-PCR, three nested multiplex PCR rounds were run, and these gave rise to the TCR beta libraries. It was with TRBV1-TRBV30 forward primers and a C-beta reverse primer that the first two PCR rounds were run, at approximately 10 cycles each. MiXCR, applied by TCRdb to the multiplex PCR reads, yields one record per CDR3 protein. The table lists approximately 330,000 distinct CDR3 sequences, roughly two thirds of them singletons. Both blood RNA, taken from unsorted whole blood, and germline DNA were extracted. Patients were treatment-naive with chronic HBV infection. The data belong to a study of tumor-infiltrating lymphocytes in primary liver carcinoma. Study summary: Both sexes were represented among patients, who were 30 to 69 years old. The yield of productive TCRbeta reads per sample was roughly 3.5 to 7.13 million and was similar across tissue types. Broader study findings: Pairs comparing tumor with adjacent tissue or blood overlapped less than pairs drawn from tumor regions.

The germline CDR1 and CDR2 sequences are SQVTM and ANQGSEA. CDR3 length: 13 amino acids. Deletions cut 2 bases from V and 4 bases from J, with 10 bases between. Input material: peripheral blood. The clonotype originates from a man aged 40-49 years with primary liver carcinoma and hepatitis B virus infection. The J gene is TRBJ2-3, the V gene TRBV29-1; D assignment may be TRBD1 or TRBD2 (6 bases each). The DNA for the CDR3 is TGCAGCGTTGAACACAGGGAGGCAGATACGCAGTATTTT. This translates into CSVEHREADTQYF.